This TCR beta chain was identified in a study of regulatory T cells in long-lasting Graves disease. Study-level results: The work looked only at peripheral blood and did not look at thyroid tissue.

At least ten counts were recorded for this clonotype. Its matching antigen is unknown. One end of the junction varies from germline; a read error may be responsible. Indicated time point: newly diagnosed GD, antithyroid drugs for less than 3 months. PBMCs provided the RNA from which the TCR library was made. There are 14 residues in the CDR3. Germline lookup yields CDR1 SGHRS and CDR2 YFSETQ. Arm-PCR of CDR3 regions and iRepertoire HTBI primers were the basis on which TCR beta libraries were built. TCRdb re-called the multiplex PCR reads with MiXCR, one entry per CDR3 protein. The table has about 380,000 distinct CDR3 sequences, 15% to 18% seen once.

This chain connects TRBV5-1 to TRBJ1-5, with TRBD1 matching over 9 bases. The receptor comes from a female donor with Graves disease. The sample consisted of peripheral blood mononuclear cells (PBMCs), taken at new diagnosis, from a patient treated with antithyroid drugs. For the CDR3, the DNA is TGTGCCAGCAGCCCCGGGACAGGGAATCAGCCCCAGCATTTT. It specifies CASSPGTGNQPQHF. Using reference TRBV5-1 and TRBJ1-5 for the parts outside the CDR3, the full variable domain is KAGVTQTPRYLIKTRGQQVTLSCSPISGHRSVSWYQQTPGQGLQFLFEYFSETQRNKGNFPGRFSGRQFSNSRSEMNVSTLELGDSALYLCASSPGTGNQPQHFGDGTRLSIL.